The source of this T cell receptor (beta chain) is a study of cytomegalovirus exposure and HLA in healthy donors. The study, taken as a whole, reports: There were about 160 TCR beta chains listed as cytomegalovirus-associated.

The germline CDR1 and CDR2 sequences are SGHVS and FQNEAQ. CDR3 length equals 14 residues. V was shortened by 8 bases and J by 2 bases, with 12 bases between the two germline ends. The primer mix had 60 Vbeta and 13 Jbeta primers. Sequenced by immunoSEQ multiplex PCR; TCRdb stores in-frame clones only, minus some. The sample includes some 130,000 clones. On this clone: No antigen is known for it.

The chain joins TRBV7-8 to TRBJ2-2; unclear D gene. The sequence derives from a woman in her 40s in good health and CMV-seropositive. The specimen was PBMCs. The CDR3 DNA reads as TGTGCCAGCGGGTTGGCAGGAAACACCGGGGAGCTGTTTTTT. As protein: CASGLAGNTGELFF.